The 27 T cell receptor beta chains reported below all come from one sample, sequenced in a study of cytomegalovirus exposure and HLA in healthy donors. The assay was immunoSEQ multiplex PCR, and TCRdb's table has in-frame clones only and misses some. The table records fewer than 400,000 clones, around 86% of them present only once. Sequenced: PBMCs. The receptors shown here come from a woman under 30 in good health and CMV-seronegative.

The rearrangement links TRBV4-2 to TRBJ1-1; a weak D match, TRBD1 (6 bases). Trimming stripped 0 bases from V and 4 bases from J, with 12 bases between. There are 15 residues in the CDR3. The germline V gene encodes CDR1 LGHNA and CDR2 YNFKEQ. CDR3 sequence reads: CASSQEDTGITEAFF. The CDR3 DNA follows: TGTGCCAGCAGCCAAGAAGATACAGGGATCACTGAAGCTTTCTTT.

The chain combines TRBV2 with TRBJ2-1, with D possibly TRBD2 on 6 matching bases. V was shortened by 6 bases and J by 5 bases, with 17 bases between the two germline ends. The CDR3 is 15 amino acids. Germline values: CDR1 SNHLY, CDR2 FYNNEI. The CDR3 here is CASRNDFWGDNEQFF. Written as DNA, the CDR3 is TGTGCCAGCAGAAACGACTTTTGGGGGGACAATGAGCAGTTCTTC.

This sequence joins TRBV29-1 and TRBJ2-6; D not certain. The CDR3 length is 17 residues. Germline-derived CDR1 and CDR2 are SQVTM and ANQGSEA. Trimming stripped 2 bases from V and 0 bases from J, with 14 bases between. Here the CDR3 reads CSVEYGEASSGANVLTF. The CDR3 DNA follows: TGCAGCGTTGAATATGGTGAAGCAAGCTCTGGGGCCAACGTCCTGACTTTC.

This clone was detected many times. This chain uses TRBV6-5 with TRBJ2-1; maybe TRBD1 (6 bases). The V gene's germline CDR1 is MNHEY and CDR2 SVGAGI. CDR3 size: 13 residues. V was clipped by 6 bases and J by 9 bases, with 15 bases between them. The CDR3 loop reads CASSRRGWGEQFF. The DNA for the CDR3 is TGTGCCAGCAGCCGCAGGGGTTGGGGTGAGCAGTTCTTC.

The V gene is TRBV11-2, the J gene TRBJ1-2, with TRBD1 identical over 12 bases. The CDR3 is made up of 15 amino acids. The J segment lost 8 bases and the V segment lost 1 base, leaving 5 bases of the junction unmatched. Germline V lookup: CDR1 SGHAT, CDR2 FQNNGV. Here the CDR3 reads CASSLAGQGAVGYTF. DNA for the CDR3: TGTGCCAGCAGCTTAGCGGGACAGGGGGCCGTGGGCTACACCTTC.

The chain carries TRBV7-3 and TRBJ2-2; D remains unclear. The V end was cut by 3 bases, the J end by 4 bases, with 6 bases between. The length of the CDR3 is 13 residues. Germline V gives CDR1 SGHTA, CDR2 FQGTGA. CDR3 in amino acids: CASSLSSTGELFF. CDR3 nucleotides: TGTGCCAGCAGCTTGAGTAGCACCGGGGAGCTGTTTTTT.

This sequence joins TRBV7-3 and TRBJ2-2; 7 bases fit TRBD1. The germline CDR1 and CDR2 sequences are SGHTA and FQGTGA. V was clipped by 0 bases and J by 5 bases; unmatched bases: 3. This CDR3 has 15 amino acids. CDR3 protein: CASSLTGQTTGELFF. As DNA, the CDR3 is TGTGCCAGCAGCTTAACGGGACAGACGACCGGGGAGCTGTTTTTT.

V is TRBV6-1 and J is TRBJ1-1, with D possibly TRBD1 on 6 matching bases. Per the germline V gene, CDR1 is MNHNS and CDR2 is SASEGT. The CDR3 is made up of 14 amino acids. V shed 2 bases and J shed 3 bases, with 10 bases lying between them. The CDR3 spells CASSETGPDTEAFF. The CDR3 DNA reads TGTGCCAGCAGTGAAACAGGGCCGGACACTGAAGCTTTCTTT.

This chain joins TRBV20-1 and TRBJ2-7; D might be TRBD2 (6 bases). The V end lost 7 bases, the J end lost 6 bases, and 13 bases lay between the germline ends. Germline values: CDR1 DFQATT, CDR2 SNEGSKA (reference sequence). This CDR3 has 11 amino acids. CDR3 bases: TGCAGTGTCCCGGACTATTTCGAGCAGTACTTC. This encodes CSVPDYFEQYF.

Note on this clone: The same CDR3 also results from other DNA sequences found in this sample. The chain carries TRBV5-1 and TRBJ2-7; 7 bases map to TRBD2. Germline V gene data show CDR1 as SGHRS and CDR2 as YFSETQ. CDR3 length equals 14 residues. V trimming: 1 base; J trimming: 0 bases; junction bases outside the gene matches: 1. CDR3 DNA: TGCGCCAGCAGCTTGAGGGAGGGCTCCTACGAGCAGTACTTC. Its protein is CASSLREGSYEQYF.

This clone has just one count. The rearrangement links TRBV28 to TRBJ1-1; no clear D gene. CDR3 length equals 14 residues. Looked up from germline, CDR1 is MDHEN and CDR2 is SYDVKM. The germline V and J ends were trimmed by 4 bases and 0 bases, with 9 bases remaining between them. CDR3 amino acids: CASSWGGMNTEAFF. The CDR3 DNA is TGTGCCAGCAGTTGGGGAGGCATGAACACTGAAGCTTTCTTT.

This clone was picked up many times. The V call is TRBV5-6, the J call TRBJ1-2; D might be TRBD1 (5 bases). The germline V gene has CDR1 SGHDT and CDR2 YYEEEE. The CDR3 has 16 amino acids. Trimming left V 5 bases short and J 2 bases short, with 19 bases between. DNA of the CDR3: TGTGCCAGCAGGTTATACGGAGACAGCCTAAACTATGGCTACACCTTC. Its protein is CASRLYGDSLNYGYTF.

This chain uses TRBV7-2 with TRBJ2-7, with 7 positions matching TRBD1. The CDR3 extends over 14 amino acids. CDR1 is SGHTA and CDR2 is FQGNSA in the germline V gene. V was clipped by 4 bases and J by 2 bases; unmatched bases: 5. The CDR3 sequence is CASSSTTGAYEQYF. In nucleotides, the CDR3 is TGTGCCAGCAGCTCTACTACAGGGGCCTACGAGCAGTACTTC.

The rearrangement uses TRBV18 and TRBJ1-1; D unresolved. Per the germline V gene, CDR1 is KGHSH and CDR2 is LQKENI. This CDR3 has 15 residues. Trimming cost V 3 bases and J 0 bases, with 11 bases left between them. CDR3 nucleotides: TGTGCCAGCTCACCTCGGGAACGGCTGAACACTGAAGCTTTCTTT. Its translation: CASSPRERLNTEAFF.

This chain connects TRBV28 to TRBJ1-2, with TRBD1 identical over 7 bases. V lost 3 bases to trimming and J lost 2 bases; unmatched junction nucleotides: 3. CDR3 length: 14 amino acids. Germline CDR1 and CDR2: MDHEN and SYDVKM. DNA for the CDR3: TGTGCCAGCAGTTTGGAGGGGGCAAACTATGGCTACACCTTC. This translates into CASSLEGANYGYTF.

CDR3 region: CASREDRGHYEQYF. In DNA, the CDR3 is TGCGCCAGCAGGGAGGACAGGGGGCACTACGAGCAGTACTTC. The chain uses TRBV10-2 and TRBJ2-7; the match to TRBD1 covers 11 bases. The length of the CDR3 is 14 residues. Germline V lookup: CDR1 WSHSY, CDR2 SAAADI. The V segment lost 6 bases and the J segment 3 bases; nucleotides outside the gene matches: 4.

The V gene is TRBV11-2, the J gene TRBJ2-3, with 12 bases that match TRBD2. The CDR3 has 16 residues. Germline V gives CDR1 SGHAT, CDR2 FQNNGV. V shed 3 bases, J shed 7 bases, and the junction held 8 bases outside the gene matches. The DNA for the CDR3 is TGTGCCAGCAGCTTTTCGACTAGCGGGAGTTTCAATACGCAGTATTTT. Translation gives CASSFSTSGSFNTQYF.

This clone was seen only once. V gene TRBV18 combines with J gene TRBJ2-7; a possible D gene is TRBD1 (5 bases). In germline, CDR1 is KGHSH, CDR2 LQKENI. The CDR3 runs 14 residues. Trimming removed 6 bases from V and 2 bases from J, with 14 bases in between. In nucleotides, the CDR3 is TGTGCCAGCTCCCTTCAAGCCAGGGCCTACGAGCAGTACTTC. It is translated as CASSLQARAYEQYF.

The chain joins TRBV7-2 to TRBJ2-3, with 9 positions matching TRBD1. With V trimmed by 4 bases and J by 4 bases, 6 bases remained unmatched. The CDR3 has 15 residues. The germline CDR1 and CDR2 sequences are SGHTA and FQGNSA. The CDR3 region has the DNA TGTGCCAGCAGCTCGGGACAGGGTGGGGCAGATACGCAGTATTTT. Protein product: CASSSGQGGADTQYF.

The rearrangement joins TRBV7-2 to TRBJ2-3, with unresolved D. CDR1 and CDR2 (germline): SGHTA, FQGNSA. The ends were cut back, 5 bases at V and 1 base at J, with 10 bases in the middle. The CDR3 loop spans 14 amino acids. CDR3 region: CASSEYQRTDTQYF. CDR3 DNA sequence: TGTGCCAGCAGCGAGTATCAACGCACAGATACGCAGTATTTT.

This clone was observed a handful of times. This chain connects TRBV9 to TRBJ2-2; D is perhaps TRBD1 (6 bases). Germline CDR1 SGDLS, CDR2 YYNGEE. CDR3 length equals 15 residues. V gave up 1 base and J gave up 2 bases, with 9 bases separating them. CDR3 in amino acids: CASSVSGANTGELFF. DNA for the CDR3: TGTGCCAGCAGCGTATCAGGGGCTAACACCGGGGAGCTGTTTTTT.

The V and J genes are TRBV6-1 and TRBJ1-1; the D is unclear. This CDR3 is 12 amino acids long. V lost 5 bases and J lost 5, with 9 bases in between. In germline, CDR1 is MNHNS, CDR2 SASEGT. CDR3 amino acids: CASSLRETEAFF. The DNA for the CDR3 is TGTGCCAGCAGTCTCCGAGAGACTGAAGCTTTCTTT.

The chain uses TRBV2 and TRBJ2-2; 9 bases are shared with TRBD2. This CDR3 spans 15 amino acids. J gave up 5 bases and V 4 bases, and 5 bases lay outside the gene matches. Looked up from germline, CDR1 is SNHLY and CDR2 is FYNNEI. CDR3 DNA: TGTGCCAGCAGTGCTTCTAGCGGGATGACCGGGGAGCTGTTTTTT. It translates to CASSASSGMTGELFF.

J is TRBJ1-3 and V is TRBV5-8; D is perhaps TRBD1 (6 bases). V lost 1 base and J 2 bases, leaving 10 bases between the germline ends. The CDR3 length is 15 residues. In germline, CDR1 is SGHTS, CDR2 YDEGEE. The CDR3 reads CASSLLPGAGNTIYF. CDR3 DNA sequence: TGTGCCAGCAGCTTGCTACCAGGGGCTGGAAACACCATATATTTT.

This clone was counted a few times. The V gene is TRBV7-9, the J gene TRBJ2-2; tentatively, D is TRBD1 (6 bases). This CDR3 has 14 residues. Germline V gene lookup returns CDR1 SEHNR and CDR2 FQNEAQ (reference sequence). V lost 3 bases and J 2 bases, leaving 7 bases between the germline ends. DNA of the CDR3: TGTGCCAGCAGCTTGGGGGCAAACACCGGGGAGCTGTTTTTT. This translates into CASSLGANTGELFF.

The chain couples TRBV4-1 to TRBJ2-7, with 7 bases aligning to TRBD1. CDR1 is MGHRA, CDR2 YSYEKL, per germline. Trimming at V came to 4 bases and at J to 2 bases, leaving 8 bases not matched to a gene. This CDR3 is built from 15 residues. Here the CDR3 DNA reads TGCGCCAGCAGCCCGATCCCAGGGGGAGCCTACGAGCAGTACTTC. Its protein is CASSPIPGGAYEQYF.

The V call is TRBV14, the J call TRBJ2-7, with TRBD2 identical over 12 bases. The germline gives CDR1 SGHDN, CDR2 FVKESK. J gave up 5 bases and V 6 bases, and 2 bases lay outside the gene matches. The CDR3 totals 13 residues. The CDR3 region is CASRLAGGHEQYF. The CDR3 bases are TGTGCCAGCAGACTAGCGGGAGGTCACGAGCAGTACTTC.